These T cell receptor beta chains were read from a single sample in a study of identical twins. TCRdb re-derived calls from the 5' RACE reads in MiXCR, one entry per CDR3 protein. This repertoire shows around 1.7 million distinct CDR3 sequences, around a third found once; its top ten account for 0.25% to 0.3%. Sequences were obtained from cord blood. Receptors were obtained from a newborn girl in good health. CDR3s include the opening cysteine and the closing phenylalanine or tryptophan. D genes are given only for firm matches. Expanded clones get a size class; other rows say once, few or many, or leave the size out.

d_gene	abundance	v_gene	j_gene	CDR3aa	CDR3nt
TRBD1	.	TRBV13	TRBJ1-1	CASSGNRGGNTEAFF	TGTGCCAGCAGCGGTAACAGGGGAGGGAACACTGAAGCTTTCTTT
.	few	TRBV2	TRBJ1-2	CASSDLGGPNYGYTF	TGTGCCAGCAGTGATCTAGGGGGACCCAACTATGGCTACACCTTC
.	.	TRBV3-1	TRBJ1-6	CASSLQGGANSPLHF	TGTGCCAGCAGCCTACAGGGAGGGGCCAACTCACCCCTCCACTTT
TRBD2	.	TRBV7-2	TRBJ2-7	CASSLRTSGRIPYNEQYF	TGTGCCAGCAGCTTACGGACTAGCGGGAGGATCCCCTACAATGAGCAGTACTTC
TRBD2	few	TRBV20-1	TRBJ2-3	CSANPSGGAGDTQYF	TGCAGTGCTAACCCTAGCGGGGGGGCGGGAGATACGCAGTATTTT
TRBD1	few	TRBV20-1	TRBJ2-7	CSGTDRGYEQYF	TGCAGTGGAACGGACAGGGGCTACGAGCAGTACTTC
TRBD2	many	TRBV12-3/TRBV12-4	TRBJ2-7	CASSFFGVAGSSYEQYF	TGTGCCAGCAGTTTTTTTGGAGTAGCGGGAAGCTCCTACGAGCAGTACTTC
.	.	TRBV7-9	TRBJ2-3	CASSVSGVGDTQYF	TGTGCCAGCAGCGTCTCTGGGGTGGGGGATACGCAGTATTTT
.	once	TRBV7-9	TRBJ1-1	CAGSLGRWDNTEAFF	TGTGCCGGCAGCTTAGGGAGGTGGGACAACACTGAAGCTTTCTTT
TRBD1	few	TRBV10-3	TRBJ2-7	CAISPGGGYEQYF	TGTGCCATCAGTCCAGGGGGCGGCTACGAGCAGTACTTC
.	few	TRBV6-1	TRBJ2-3	CASSFTSYDTQYF	TGTGCCAGCAGCTTTACTAGCTACGATACGCAGTATTTT
.	.	TRBV21-1	TRBJ2-7	CASSKDREQYF	TGTGCCAGCAGCAAAGACAGGGAGCAGTACTTC
TRBD1	few	TRBV12-3/TRBV12-4	TRBJ2-2	CASSFPAGTGVPGELFF	TGTGCCAGCAGTTTCCCGGCCGGGACAGGGGTACCCGGGGAGCTGTTTTTT
.	few	TRBV7-9	TRBJ2-3	CASSLDQTTDTQYF	TGTGCCAGCAGCTTAGACCAGACGACAGATACGCAGTATTTT
.	.	TRBV15	TRBJ2-3	CATSRGDLRSGTQYF	TGTGCCACCAGCAGAGGAGACCTCCGGTCTGGCACGCAGTATTTT
TRBD1	.	TRBV11-2	TRBJ1-2	CASSPISSGQGGGYTF	TGTGCCAGCAGCCCCATCTCGTCGGGACAGGGAGGAGGCTACACCTTC